The TCR beta chain described here comes from a study of T cell responses to AZD1222 COVID-19 vaccine. Study-level points and caveats: Unmutated variant regions reportedly attract nearly half of all spike-specific TCRs. Clonal diversity may have been underestimated, and the donors were mostly white British, with more females than males.

The table came from immunoSEQ multiplex PCR; TCRdb's copy has only in-frame clones and leaves some out. The repertoire holds fewer than 120,000 clones, with roughly 90% as singletons. Details on this clone: Its target is not known.

CDR1 is SEHNR, CDR2 FQNEAQ, per germline (reference sequence). Trimming took 5 bases from V and 1 from J; bases not matched to a gene: 9. The CDR3 consists of 16 residues. The sequencing here drew on peripheral blood, taken on day 0 of AZD1222 vaccination. This sequence joins TRBV7-9 and TRBJ1-1, with 8 bases that match TRBD1. This receptor was identified in an adult in good health. CDR3 nucleotide sequence: TGTGCCAGCAGCCCACAGGGGGACGGATGGAACACTGAAGCTTTCTTT. Amino acids: CASSPQGDGWNTEAFF.